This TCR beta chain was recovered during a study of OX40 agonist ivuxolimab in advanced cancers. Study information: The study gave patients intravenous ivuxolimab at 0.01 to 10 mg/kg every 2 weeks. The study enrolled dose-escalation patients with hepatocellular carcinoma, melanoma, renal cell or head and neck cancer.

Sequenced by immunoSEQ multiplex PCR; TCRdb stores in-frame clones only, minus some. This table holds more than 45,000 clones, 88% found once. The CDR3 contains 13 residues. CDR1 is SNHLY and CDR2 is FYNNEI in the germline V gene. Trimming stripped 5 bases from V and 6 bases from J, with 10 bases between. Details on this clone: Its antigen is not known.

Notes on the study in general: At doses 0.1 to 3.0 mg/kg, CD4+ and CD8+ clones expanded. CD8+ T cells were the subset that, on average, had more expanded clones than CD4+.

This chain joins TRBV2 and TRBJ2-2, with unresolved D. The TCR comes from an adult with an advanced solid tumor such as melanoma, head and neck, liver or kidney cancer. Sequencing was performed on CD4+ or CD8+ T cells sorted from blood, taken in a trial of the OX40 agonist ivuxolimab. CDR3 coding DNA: TGTGCCAGCAGTTATGTGGGCGCCGGGGAGCTGTTTTTT. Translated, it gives CASSYVGAGELFF.